The source of this T cell receptor (beta chain) is a study of T cells in Graves' hyperthyroidism and ophthalmopathy. Amplification yielded TCR beta CDR3 regions, with RNA transcripts as the source. In the first-round RT-PCR of the TCR CDR3, the HTBI primer set was used. In TCRdb, the multiplex PCR reads were re-called with MiXCR into one record per CDR3 protein. This table has hundreds of thousands of distinct CDR3 sequences, about 14% appearing once. Germline V gene data show CDR1 as LGHNA and CDR2 as YSLEER. The V and J ends lost 0 bases and 3 bases respectively, with 11 bases between them. This CDR3 is built from 16 residues.

The sequencing sample was made of blood. This TCR was sampled from a woman aged 18-35 years with Graves' hyperthyroidism. This chain joins TRBV4-3 and TRBJ2-2, with a tentative D call TRBD2 (5 bases). The CDR3 reads CASSQDGNPYTGELFF. CDR3 nucleotides: TGCGCCAGCAGCCAAGACGGGAATCCCTACACCGGGGAGCTGTTTTTT.